These 3 T cell receptor beta chains originate from one sample sequenced in a study of CD8+ T cells in alopecia areata. cDNA serving as the sequencing template came from extracted, reverse transcribed RNA. TCRdb keeps only in-frame clones here, not all; method: immunoSEQ multiplex PCR. The profile covers about 30,000 clones, with roughly 58% appearing a single time and under 20% taken by the ten largest. The material sequenced was NKG2D-high CD8+ T cells sorted from blood. These receptors were collected from a human donor with alopecia areata.

This chain links TRBV2 with TRBJ2-5, with TRBD2 as a possible D gene (8 bases). CDR3 length equals 16 residues. V was trimmed by 8 bases and J by 5 bases, leaving 24 bases between them. CDR1 and CDR2 from the germline V gene are SNHLY and FYNNEI. CDR3 in DNA: TGTGCCAGCCCACAGCTATCGGGAGGGGGCCGGGAGACCCAGTACTTC. Protein: CASPQLSGGGRETQYF.

CDR3 in DNA: TGTGCCAGCAGCCCACGGGACGGGGACTACAATGAGCAGTTCTTC. This encodes CASSPRDGDYNEQFF. The V gene is TRBV9, the J gene TRBJ2-1, with D perhaps given as TRBD1 or TRBD2 (5 bases each). The germline gives CDR1 SGDLS, CDR2 YYNGEE. The CDR3 is 15 amino acids. Between the trimmed V and J ends, which lost 4 bases and 3 bases, there was a span of 14 bases.

This clone showed up just once. DNA for the CDR3: TGTGCGATTGTGGGGAACCGCTACGAGCAGTACTTC. It codes for CAIVGNRYEQYF. The chain couples TRBV2 to TRBJ2-7; D is uncertain. Germline V gene lookup returns CDR1 SNHLY and CDR2 FYNNEI. This CDR3 comprises 12 residues.